The 25 T cell receptor beta chains listed next were all sequenced from one sample in a study of tumor-infiltrating lymphocytes in primary liver carcinoma. Unsorted bulk tissue, about 18-32 mg of it, served as the source for co-extraction of RNA and DNA. cDNA specific to TCR beta was made from 500 to 650 ng of total RNA, with a constant-region primer employed for priming. Sequencing libraries for TCR beta derived from three nested multiplex PCR rounds that used slightly modified ARM-PCR. The first two PCR rounds used TRBV1-TRBV30 forward primers with a C-beta reverse primer, 10 to 11 cycles each. TCRdb passed the multiplex PCR reads through MiXCR, listing each CDR3 protein once. The profile shows fewer than 30,000 distinct CDR3 sequences, 78% of them singletons. Material for sequencing was liver tumor tissue from sampling region 3. Subset noted: tumor region T3, left-lateral pole. These TCRs come from a man aged 40-49 years with primary liver carcinoma and hepatitis B virus infection.

The sample holds a few counts of this clonotype. A read error may explain this, as a much larger clone is one base away. The rearrangement links TRBV5-4 to TRBJ2-3; weak D call: TRBD2 (5 bases). The CDR3 is 12 residues long. The germline gives CDR1 SGHNT, CDR2 YYREEE (reference sequence). The CDR3 region is CATREATDTRYF. Written as DNA, the CDR3 is TGTGCCACCCGGGAAGCCACAGATACGCGGTATTTT.

To note about this clonotype: Lacking the conserved final phenylalanine or tryptophan, this CDR3 likely reflects a read error. V and J are TRBV11-2 and TRBJ2-5, with 11 bases aligning to TRBD2. CDR1 is SGHAT and CDR2 is FQNNGV in the germline V gene. The CDR3 length is 16 residues. DNA for the CDR3: TGTGCCAACAGCCAAACTCCTAGCGGGGGGAACGAGACCCAGTACTTA. Encoded protein: CANSQTPSGGNETQYL.

This clonotype was seen many times. The rearrangement joins TRBV2 to TRBJ2-7; D perhaps matches TRBD1 (6 bases). The germline V gene encodes CDR1 SNHLY and CDR2 FYNNEI. Trimming took 9 bases from V and 5 from J, leaving 11 bases between them. CDR3 size: 11 residues. The CDR3 here is CASLQGHEQYF. CDR3 DNA sequence: TGTGCCAGTTTACAGGGACACGAGCAGTACTTC.

This clonotype was observed many times. The J gene is TRBJ2-5, the V gene TRBV30; D unresolved. CDR1 is GTSNPN, CDR2 SVGIG, per germline (reference sequence). This CDR3 has 14 amino acids. V gave up 6 bases and J gave up 2 bases, with 16 bases separating them. This CDR3 reads CACLERDSQETQYF. The CDR3, as DNA: TGTGCCTGCTTAGAGCGCGATTCTCAAGAGACCCAGTACTTC.

Notes on this clonotype: Since no conserved phenylalanine or tryptophan closes the CDR3, a read error is the likely cause. The chain combines TRBV29-1 with TRBJ2-7; no definite D call. The CDR3 has 12 amino acids. CDR1 and CDR2 (germline): SQVTM, ANQGSEA. V shed 4 bases and J shed 3 bases, with 10 bases lying between them. This chain's CDR3 is CSVVQSNYEQYL. CDR3 in DNA: TGCAGCGTTGTACAGTCCAACTACGAGCAGTACCTC.

As to this clonotype: At one end the junction does not follow the germline gene, possibly because of a read error. The chain is built from TRBV12-3 or TRBV12-4 and TRBJ2-7; TRBD1 matches at 11 bases. The CDR3 consists of 15 residues. CDR3 in DNA: TGTGCCAGCAGTATGGGGACAGGGGGGTCCTATGAACAGCACTTC. Encoded protein: CASSMGTGGSYEQHF.

This clonotype was picked up one time. This clone may be a read error of a much larger clone one base away. The chain carries TRBV18 and TRBJ2-1, with D possibly being TRBD2 (5 bases). In germline, CDR1 is KGHSH, CDR2 LQKENI. The length of the CDR3 is 16 residues. Between the trimmed V and J ends, which lost 0 bases and 4 bases, there was a span of 13 bases. In DNA form, the CDR3 reads TGTGCCAGCTCACCACCAGACGGCAGAGGGTACAATGAGCAGTTCTTC. It translates to CASSPPDGRGYNEQFF.

The table lists this clonotype with a few counts. A junction boundary mismatches the germline segment, possibly from a read error. J is TRBJ1-4 and V is TRBV11-2, with D unclear. This CDR3 comprises 16 residues. Germline CDR1 reads SGHAT; CDR2 reads FQNNGV. DNA of the CDR3: TGTGCCGGCAGCAAGACTCCAGGAGGAACAAATGGAATACTGTTTTTT. Translation: CAGSKTPGGTNGILFF.

Note on this clonotype: One end of the junction is discordant with germline, which a read error may explain. This chain uses TRBV7-9 with TRBJ1-2, with D uncertain. The germline V gene has CDR1 SEHNR and CDR2 FQNEAQ (reference sequence). The CDR3 has 16 amino acids. The CDR3 spells CAGSPEGRLTQYGYTF. The DNA of the CDR3 is TGTGCCGGCAGCCCCGAGGGCAGGTTGACACAGTATGGCTACACCTTC. Looking up the rest from reference TRBV7-9 and TRBJ1-2 gives the full variable domain: DTGVSQNPRHKITKRGQNVTFRCDPISEHNRLYWYRQTLGQGPEFLTYFQNEAQLEKSRLLSDRFSAERPKGSFSTLEIQRTEQGDSAMYLCAGSPEGRLTQYGYTFGSGTRLTVV.

In the case of this clonotype: A much larger clone lies one base from this, so it may be a read error. The rearrangement uses TRBV7-3 and TRBJ2-7, with 9 bases matching TRBD1. CDR3 length: 15 residues. CDR1 is SGHTA and CDR2 is FQGTGA in the germline V gene. CDR3 sequence (DNA): TGTACCAGCAGCTTAGGGACAGGGTTGATGAACGAGCAGTACTTC. Its protein is CTSSLGTGLMNEQYF.

Regarding this clonotype: One end of the junction does not line up with germline, which may come from a read error. The CDR3 loop reads CANSPEGRPSQYGYTF. CDR3 sequence (DNA): TGTGCCAACAGCCCCGAGGGCAGGCCGTCCCAATATGGCTACACCTTC. The rearrangement joins TRBV7-9 to TRBJ1-2; the D is unclear. Germline lookup yields CDR1 SEHNR and CDR2 FQNEAQ (reference sequence). This CDR3 spans 16 amino acids.

This clonotype appeared a single time. The V call is TRBV11-2, the J call TRBJ2-1; 7 nucleotides line up with TRBD2. CDR3 length: 15 residues. Trimming removed 1 base from V and 5 bases from J; junction bases left unmatched: 5. Germline V gene sequence: CDR1 SGHAT, CDR2 FQNNGV. In DNA, the CDR3 is TGTGCCAGCAGCTTAGGGGCGGGAGTTCACAATGAGCAGTTCTTC. Amino acids: CASSLGAGVHNEQFF.

In the case of this clonotype: One end of the junction fails to match germline, which may point to a read error. The V and J genes are TRBV29-1 and TRBJ2-5; 7 bases align to TRBD1. This CDR3 is built from 15 residues. CDR1 and CDR2 from the germline V gene are SQVTM and ANQGSEA. CDR3 loop: CSVEGDRGREETQYF. The CDR3 DNA reads as TGCAGCGTTGAAGGGGACAGAGGTAGGGAAGAGACCCAATACTTC. Combining the CDR3 with reference TRBV29-1 and TRBJ2-5 gives the whole variable domain SAVISQKPSRDICQRGTSLTIQCQVDSQVTMMFWYRQQPGQSLTLIATANQGSEATYESGFVIDKFPISRPNLTFSTLTVSNMSPEDSSIYLCSVEGDRGREETQYFGPGTRLLVL.

The rearrangement uses TRBV12-3 or TRBV12-4 and TRBJ2-7, with TRBD1 as a possible D gene (5 bases). The V end was cut by 9 bases, the J end by 4 bases, with 16 bases between. This CDR3 has 13 residues. CDR3 amino acids: CASFVGSGYEQYF. The CDR3 nucleotides read TGTGCCAGTTTTGTAGGGTCAGGGTACGAGCAGTACTTC.

This clonotype was found many times. J is TRBJ2-5 and V is TRBV11-3, with TRBD2 matching 11 bases. The V gene end was trimmed by 3 bases and the J gene end by 7 bases; junction bases not matched to a gene: 4. The CDR3 has 14 amino acids. Germline values: CDR1 SGHNT, CDR2 YENEEA. The CDR3: CASSFSGGAGTQYF. CDR3 coding DNA: TGTGCCAGCAGCTTTAGCGGGGGGGCGGGGACCCAGTACTTC.

As regards this clonotype: This is likely a read error, given that the CDR3 carries no conserved phenylalanine or tryptophan at its end. The rearrangement links TRBV6-6 to TRBJ1-4; 8 bases align to TRBD1. This CDR3 spans 14 amino acids. Germline lookup yields CDR1 MNHNY and CDR2 SVGAGI (reference sequence). V dropped 6 bases and J dropped 8; count of bases not matched to a gene: 8. The CDR3 bases are TGTGCCAGCAGCCTCCAGGACAGGGACGAAAAACTGTTTTTA. It encodes CASSLQDRDEKLFL.

In its sample, this clonotype was seen a few times. This CDR3 fails to terminate in the conserved phenylalanine or tryptophan, so it likely reflects a read error. The chain combines TRBV10-2 with TRBJ1-2; 7 bases align to TRBD1. CDR3 size: 15 residues. Trimming removed 9 bases from V and 3 bases from J; junction bases left unmatched: 13. Per germline, CDR1 WSHSY and CDR2 SAAADI. CDR3 DNA: TGCGCCAGTGGGGACACAGGGGAGGTTTACTATGGCTACACCTCC. As protein: CASGDTGEVYYGYTS.

V usage is TRBV11-2 and J usage is TRBJ1-4; a possible D gene is TRBD1 (5 bases). V lost 1 base and J 8 bases, leaving 11 bases between the germline ends. This CDR3 spans 14 amino acids. The V gene's germline CDR1 is SGHAT and CDR2 FQNNGV. The CDR3 DNA reads TGTGCCAGCAGCTTAGTGGTTAGGGACGAAAAACTGTTTTTT. Amino acids: CASSLVVRDEKLFF.

J is TRBJ2-7 and V is TRBV20-1; possible D gene TRBD2, 7 bases. The length of the CDR3 is 14 residues. Trimming left V 5 bases short and J 6 bases short, with 20 bases between. CDR1 and CDR2 (germline): DFQATT, SNEGSKA (reference sequence). CDR3 sequence (DNA): TGCAGTGCTTTTAGGGGGGAGGGATACTGCGAGCAGTACTTC. Its translation: CSAFRGEGYCEQYF.

CDR3 bases: TGTGCCAGCAGCTTAGGGCCTTTAGCCAAAAACATTCAGTACTTC. The encoded protein is CASSLGPLAKNIQYF. This chain uses TRBV7-2 with TRBJ2-4, with D unclear. Germline V lookup: CDR1 SGHTA, CDR2 FQGNSA. V shed 1 base and J shed 0 bases, with 7 bases lying between them. This CDR3 is 15 amino acids long.

Comment on this clonotype: A read error may explain this, as a much larger clone is one base away. V and J are TRBV7-9 and TRBJ2-2; maybe TRBD1 (7 bases). The CDR3 is 15 amino acids. The germline CDR1 and CDR2 sequences are SEHNR and FQNEAQ (reference sequence). Trimming stripped 4 bases from V and 7 bases from J, with 16 bases between. The CDR3 loop reads CASSSQGGSGGELFF. The CDR3 DNA follows: TGTGCCAGCAGCTCGCAGGGGGGAAGCGGCGGGGAGCTGTTTTTT.

Many counts were recorded for this clonotype. The rearrangement joins TRBV28 to TRBJ2-7; TRBD2 matches at 10 bases. Germline CDR1 and CDR2: MDHEN and SYDVKM. CDR3 size: 14 residues. After removal of 3 bases from V and 3 bases from J, the junction contained 2 bases not matched to a gene. The DNA of the CDR3 is TGTGCCAGCAGTTTCCTAGCGGGAGACTACGAGCAGTACTTC. Translated, it gives CASSFLAGDYEQYF. The whole variable domain, filled in from reference TRBV28 and TRBJ2-7, reads DVKVTQSSRYLVKRTGEKVFLECVQDMDHENMFWYRQDPGLGLRLIYFSYDVKMKEKGDIPEGYSVSREKKERFSLILESASTNQTSMYLCASSFLAGDYEQYFGPGTRLTVT.

The table lists this clonotype with a count of one. A much larger clone lies a single base off, so this may be a read error. Because the CDR3's place on the DNA is in doubt, the DNA is left out and the CDR3 is given as listed by TCRdb. The rearrangement uses TRBV20-1 and TRBJ2-4; the table's D call, TRBD2, was not checked against the DNA. The CDR3 contains 17 residues when both ends are counted. Germline V gene lookup returns CDR1 DFQATT and CDR2 SNEGSKA (reference sequence). CDR3 sequence reads: CSARVASGALAKNIHYF.

The CDR3 DNA follows: TGCAGCACAGGACTAGCGGGAGCGACTGAGCAGTTCTTC. Its translation is CSTGLAGATEQFF. V and J are TRBV29-1 and TRBJ2-1, with 13 bases fitting TRBD2. The V segment lost 8 bases and the J segment 9 bases; nucleotides outside the gene matches: 7. Germline lookup yields CDR1 SQVTM and CDR2 ANQGSEA. The CDR3 has 13 amino acids.

As to this clonotype: One end of the junction is discordant with germline, which a read error may explain. The chain couples TRBV28 to TRBJ2-7; 9 nucleotides agree with TRBD1. CDR3 length: 14 residues. CDR1 MDHEN and CDR2 SYDVKM come from the germline V gene. The CDR3 DNA follows: TGTGCCAGCAGTCTGACAGGGGGACCCTACGAGCAGTACTTT. Its translation is CASSLTGGPYEQYF.